The rows below give T cell receptor beta chains drawn from one sample of a study of shared clonotypes between healthy human individuals. This table comes from immunoSEQ multiplex PCR, and its TCRdb copy is limited to in-frame clones, with some not included. The repertoire has about 600,000 clones, over 95% of them found once; the top ten carry approximately 0.1%. The sample consisted of naive CD8+ T cells sorted from blood. These receptors all come from a woman in her twenties or thirties in good health. Both conserved end residues are part of each CDR3.

TRBV19,TRBJ2-1,CASRGPSGPSYNEQFF
TRBV7-2,TRBJ2-2,CASSLERRNTGELFF
TRBV25-1,TRBJ2-2,CASSIPGQGDGVTGELFF
TRBV15,TRBJ1-1,CATSRGTDHTEAFF
TRBV25-1,TRBJ2-1,CASSPWGSSSYNEQFF
TRBV27,TRBJ2-3,CASSFGFTDTQYF
TRBV29-1,TRBJ1-2,CSVESGTGNGYTF
TRBV5-1,TRBJ2-1,CASSLSGINEQFF
TRBV6-5,TRBJ2-5,CASSYSWGEAQYF
TRBV4-2,TRBJ2-1,CASSQGTGTGNYNEQFF
TRBV2,TRBJ1-1,CASDGVTGAFEAFF
TRBV6-1,TRBJ1-2,CASRGGNDYGYTF
TRBV27,TRBJ2-2,CASSFRTGELFF
TRBV28,TRBJ2-1,CASTKSTGTSGYNEQFF
TRBV27,TRBJ2-7,CASSPEGENYEQYF
TRBV6-5,TRBJ2-5,CASSLQGLETQYF
TRBV5-6,TRBJ2-7,CASSWGDRRTREQYF
TRBV19,TRBJ2-7,CASSVTGTGFSYEQYF
TRBV7-8,TRBJ2-7,CASSLVSSGREQYF
TRBV28,TRBJ1-5,CASSFNRVSNQPQHF
TRBV28,TRBJ1-6,CASSLGGNSPLHF
TRBV19,TRBJ2-6,CASSIGQVGPGANVLTF
TRBV5-8,-,CASRFALGPTSGRAYEQYF
TRBV6-6,TRBJ1-5,CASSHNTPQHF
TRBV30,TRBJ2-7,CAWYRDCNYEQYF
TRBV5-1,TRBJ2-2,CASSPAGTGLAGELFF
TRBV6-5,TRBJ2-3,CASSSEGTHTDTQYF
TRBV4-1,TRBJ2-7,CASSPHTLTSAQSSYEQYF
TRBV5-1,TRBJ2-4,CASSLGQAASRYIQYF
TRBV25-1,TRBJ2-1,CASSHSSYNEQFF
TRBV27,TRBJ2-1,CASSSQGMEQFF
TRBV28,-,CASSFISSYEQYF
TRBV27,TRBJ1-5,CASSLNPAGDQPQHF
TRBV27,TRBJ2-7,CASSLYSGSSYEQYF
TRBV19,TRBJ2-1,CASSLAWDFKNEQFF
TRBV9,TRBJ2-5,CASSESGGLKTQYF
TRBV28,TRBJ2-7,CASSLRNGYEQYF
TRBV7-9,TRBJ2-2,CASSWTEHTGELFF
TRBV28,TRBJ1-2,CAIMFDYGYTF
TRBV2,TRBJ2-7,CASSDTLPLEQYF
TRBV7-9,TRBJ1-1,CASSSWDRGRNTEAFF
TRBV4-1,TRBJ2-7,CASSQGVGLAGFSYEQYF
TRBV7-9,TRBJ2-1,CARRVIEGEQFF
TRBV28,TRBJ2-3,CASSSGLAGGRTDTQYF
TRBV30,TRBJ2-7,CAWSGGDRALQYF
TRBV28,TRBJ2-5,CASSFLGGRRGYFQETQYF
TRBV9,TRBJ2-1,CASSGGEYNSEQFF
TRBV15,TRBJ2-1,CATSRDTSPSYNEQFF
TRBV19,TRBJ2-2,CASSIVRSWGLAGLTGELFF
TRBV27,TRBJ1-1,CASKSPVRMNTEAFF
TRBV11-2,TRBJ2-1,CASSLDRWGSEQFF
TRBV5-8,TRBJ2-5,CASSLGTADQETQYF